The clone carrying this TCR beta chain was counted once. The antigen remains undetermined. The data originate from a study of post-analysis software for immune sequencing data. Germline V gene sequence: CDR1 SQVTM, CDR2 ANQGSEA. Trimming shortened V by 7 bases and J by 0 bases, and 9 bases separated the two germline ends. CDR3 size: 12 residues. Incorporated into the TCR beta cDNA libraries were unique molecular identifiers, which served to reduce PCR and sequencing biases. TCRdb used MiXCR to reprocess the PCR reads, holding one entry per CDR3 protein. The sample includes about 560,000 distinct CDR3 sequences, around 40% of them seen just once. Study-level points and caveats: The study found TRBV5-6, TRBV5-1 and TRBV20-1 among several TRBV segments more frequent in patients than controls.

This receptor was taken from a girl between 5 and 17 years old with multiple sclerosis. V is TRBV29-1 and J is TRBJ2-5; a possible D gene is TRBD1 (6 bases). Sequencing used blood. CDR3 nucleotide sequence: TGCAGCGGTGGACAGTACCAAGAGACCCAGTACTTC. Protein: CSGGQYQETQYF.